Described below is a single T cell receptor (beta chain) sequence and its context. Its antigen is not known. The V and J ends lost 4 bases and 0 bases, in that order; junction bases with no gene match: 4. The germline CDR1 and CDR2 sequences are SGHKS and YYEKEE (reference sequence). This CDR3 has 15 residues. The sample is drawn from a study of OX40 agonist ivuxolimab in advanced cancers. Findings and limits, study-wide: The CD4+ and CD8+ T cells in the blood had expanded clonally by week 6 at 0.1 to 3.0 mg/kg.

The repertoire was sequenced with immunoSEQ multiplex PCR; TCRdb's copy has only in-frame clones and lacks some. The top ten hold 0.88% of the sample, which has 60,000 or so clones, 80% to 90% seen once. Sequencing was performed on CD4+ or CD8+ T cells sorted from blood, taken in a trial of the OX40 agonist ivuxolimab. The rearrangement joins TRBV5-5 to TRBJ2-1, with 7 bases lining up with TRBD2. The source is an adult with an advanced solid tumor such as melanoma, head and neck, liver or kidney cancer. CDR3 loop: CASSRRDYSYNEQFF. The CDR3 DNA follows: TGTGCCAGCAGCCGAAGGGACTACTCCTACAATGAGCAGTTCTTC.